One and the same sample provided the 13 T cell receptor beta chains below, sequenced in a study of blood T cell repertoires in COVID-19. TCRdb's table, derived via immunoSEQ multiplex PCR, lists solely in-frame clones and lacks some. The sample yields over 90,000 clones, around 82% seen once. Material for sequencing was peripheral blood. The receptor source for this set is a man in his fifties or sixties with active or convalescent COVID-19.

The chain combines TRBV6-1 with TRBJ2-7, with 9 nucleotides matching TRBD1. CDR3 size: 15 residues. Germline CDR1 MNHNS, CDR2 SASEGT. With V trimmed by 3 bases and J by 2 bases, 5 bases remained unmatched. The CDR3 DNA is TGTGCCAGCAGTGAGACATACAGGGGGCCCTACGAGCAGTACTTC. It codes for CASSETYRGPYEQYF.

The rearrangement uses TRBV5-1 and TRBJ2-7; 10 bases fit TRBD2. Germline-derived CDR1 and CDR2 are SGHRS and YFSETQ. Trimming removed 0 bases from V and 5 bases from J; junction bases left unmatched: 2. CDR3 length: 14 residues. CDR3 amino acids: CASSLGLAGDEQYV. For the CDR3, the DNA is TGCGCCAGCAGCTTGGGCCTAGCGGGGGACGAGCAGTACGTC.

The chain has TRBV5-4 and TRBJ2-5; perhaps TRBD2 as D (6 bases). The V end was cut by 0 bases, the J end by 4 bases, with 16 bases between. This CDR3 has 16 amino acids. Per the germline V gene, CDR1 is SGHNT and CDR2 is YYREEE (reference sequence). The CDR3 bases are TGTGCCAGCAGCTTGGAAGGGGCTGGGGGGACAGAGACCCAGTACTTC. Protein: CASSLEGAGGTETQYF.

The J gene is TRBJ2-7, the V gene TRBV5-1; the D gene is possibly TRBD2 (5 bases). Germline CDR1 and CDR2: SGHRS and YFSETQ. V lost 4 bases and J 3 bases, leaving 17 bases between the germline ends. The CDR3 extends over 15 amino acids. In DNA form, the CDR3 reads TGCGCCAGCAGCGCTGAGGCTAGCAGTAACTACGAGCAGTACTTC. Translated, it gives CASSAEASSNYEQYF. The full variable domain, rest sourced from reference TRBV5-1 and TRBJ2-7, is KAGVTQTPRYLIKTRGQQVTLSCSPISGHRSVSWYQQTPGQGLQFLFEYFSETQRNKGNFPGRFSGRQFSNSRSEMNVSTLELGDSALYLCASSAEASSNYEQYFGPGTRLTVT.

V is TRBV3-1 (or the pseudogene TRBV3-2) and J is TRBJ1-5, with D maybe TRBD1 (5 bases). The germline gives CDR1 LGHDT, CDR2 YNNKEL (reference sequence). This CDR3 has 13 amino acids. Trimming removed 0 bases at V and 9 bases at J, with 9 bases between. The CDR3 protein is CASSQDQGTPQHF. CDR3 nucleotides: TGTGCCAGCAGCCAAGATCAGGGCACGCCCCAGCATTTT.

The chain combines TRBV2 with TRBJ1-2; possible D gene TRBD1, 6 bases. Per the germline V gene, CDR1 is SNHLY and CDR2 is FYNNEI. This CDR3 is built from 15 residues. The V gene lost 1 base and the J gene lost 7 bases, with 16 bases spanning the gap. The CDR3 sequence is CASSEDQGRDIGYTF. As DNA, the CDR3 is TGTGCCAGCAGTGAAGACCAGGGGAGGGATATTGGCTACACCTTC.

This clone is a singleton in its sample. This chain uses TRBV7-8 with TRBJ2-7; D ambiguous. Germline V CDR1 and CDR2: SGHVS, FQNEAQ. The length of the CDR3 is 14 residues. Between the trimmed V and J ends, which lost 1 base and 4 bases, there was a span of 11 bases. CDR3 DNA sequence: TGTGCCAGCAGCTTAGGAGGAAGTACATACGAGCAGTACGTC. It translates to CASSLGGSTYEQYV.

This clone has a single count. The rearrangement uses TRBV19 and TRBJ1-5; D is unresolved. Trimming took 10 bases from V and 9 from J, leaving 16 bases between them. From germline, CDR1 is LNHDA and CDR2 SQIVND (reference sequence). The CDR3 has 12 amino acids. CDR3 in amino acids: CATNSGMGPQHF. Written as DNA, the CDR3 is TGTGCCACCAACAGCGGGATGGGGCCCCAGCATTTT. Full variable domain (outside the CDR3, taken from reference TRBV19 and TRBJ1-5): DGGITQSPKYLFRKEGQNVTLSCEQNLNHDAMYWYRQDPGQGLRLIYYSQIVNDFQKGDIAEGYSVSREKKESFPLTVTSAQKNPTAFYLCATNSGMGPQHFGDGTRLSIL.

This clone was seen a single time. The chain combines TRBV19 with TRBJ1-4; 7 bases fit TRBD1. This CDR3 comprises 11 residues. Per germline, CDR1 LNHDA and CDR2 SQIVND (reference sequence). V gave up 6 bases and J gave up 8 bases; unmatched junction bases: 0. CDR3: CASRTGEKLFF. The CDR3 DNA is TGTGCCAGTAGGACAGGGGAAAAACTGTTTTTT.

The chain employs TRBV7-6 and TRBJ2-2, with 10 positions matching TRBD2. The V gene's germline CDR1 is SGHVS and CDR2 FNYEAQ. This CDR3 region has 16 residues. Trimming took 6 bases from V and 4 from J; bases not matched to a gene: 8. CDR3 in amino acids: CASSLSGGRTTGELFF. The DNA for the CDR3 is TGTGCCAGCAGTCTTAGCGGGGGGCGGACCACCGGGGAGCTGTTTTTT.

The chain joins TRBV7-2 to TRBJ1-5; no definite D call. Per the germline V gene, CDR1 is SGHTA and CDR2 is FQGNSA. The CDR3 extends over 15 amino acids. V was cut by 1 base and J by 2 bases, with 9 bases left in between. CDR3 sequence: CASSLVWQGNQPQHF. The CDR3 DNA is TGTGCCAGCAGCTTAGTTTGGCAGGGCAATCAGCCCCAGCATTTT.

The chain carries TRBV28 and TRBJ1-4; D unresolved. This CDR3 has 14 residues. V shed 5 bases and J shed 5 bases, with 12 bases lying between them. CDR1 MDHEN and CDR2 SYDVKM come from the germline V gene. CDR3 nucleotides: TGTGCCAGCAGTACCAAGGGCGGGAATGAAAAACTGTTTTTT. Translating it yields CASSTKGGNEKLFF.

In its sample, this clone was seen a few times. Additional DNA sequences in this sample encode the identical CDR3. The chain carries TRBV4-3 and TRBJ2-7; the match to TRBD1 covers 10 bases. Trimming removed 2 bases from V and 2 bases from J; junction bases left unmatched: 6. The germline gives CDR1 LGHNA, CDR2 YSLEER. CDR3 length: 16 residues. The CDR3 sequence is CASSQSGTGETYEQYF. DNA for the CDR3: TGCGCCAGCAGCCAATCCGGGACAGGGGAGACCTACGAGCAGTACTTC.